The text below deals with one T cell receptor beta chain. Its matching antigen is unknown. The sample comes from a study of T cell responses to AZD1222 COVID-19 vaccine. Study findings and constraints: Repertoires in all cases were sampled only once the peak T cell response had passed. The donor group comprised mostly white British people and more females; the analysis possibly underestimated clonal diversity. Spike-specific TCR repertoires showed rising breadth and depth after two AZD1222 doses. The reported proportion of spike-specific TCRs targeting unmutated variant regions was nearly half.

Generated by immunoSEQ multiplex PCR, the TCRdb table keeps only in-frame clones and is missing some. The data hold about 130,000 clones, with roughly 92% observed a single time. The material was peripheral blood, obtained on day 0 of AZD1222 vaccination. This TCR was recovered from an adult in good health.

The CDR3 sequence: CASSVGGSNQPQHF. The CDR3 bases are TGTGCCAGCAGTGTGGGGGGTAGCAATCAGCCCCAGCATTTT. The chain links TRBV7-4 to TRBJ1-5, with D possibly matching TRBD1 (5 bases). This CDR3 comprises 14 residues. The V and J ends lost 6 bases and 0 bases respectively, with 9 bases between them. From germline, CDR1 is SGHVT and CDR2 SQSDAQ.